These T cell receptor beta chains were read from a single sample in a study of blood T cell repertoires in COVID-19. The method was immunoSEQ multiplex PCR; TCRdb's version includes in-frame clones alone and lacks a portion of them. The sample records under 20,000 clones, over 80% being singletons. Sequencing input: peripheral blood. These receptor sequences come from a human donor in a cohort sampled during active COVID-19. CDR3s include the opening cysteine and the closing phenylalanine or tryptophan. D genes are given only for firm matches. Clone size is given for some rows only: seen once, a few or many times, or a class if the clone is expanded.

d_gene | j_gene | abundance | v_gene | len | CDR3aa | CDR3nt
- | TRBJ2-1 | - | TRBV30 | 13 | CAWSVPSKNEQFF | TGTGCCTGGAGTGTACCCAGTAAAAATGAGCAGTTCTTC
- | TRBJ2-1 | - | TRBV19 | 15 | CAVVRISLAYNEQFF | TGTGCCGTAGTGCGGATCTCGCTCGCCTACAATGAGCAGTTCTTC
TRBD1 | TRBJ1-1 | - | TRBV27 | 16 | CASSLGTVGQGARAFF | TGTGCCAGCAGTTTAGGGACCGTGGGACAGGGGGCCCGGGCTTTCTTT
- | TRBJ1-1 | - | TRBV19 | 12 | CASRSHPSGAFF | TGTGCCAGTAGAAGTCATCCCTCGGGAGCTTTCTTT
- | TRBJ2-5 | - | TRBV12-3/TRBV12-4 | 13 | CASSFTGKETQYF | TGTGCCAGCAGTTTTACAGGGAAAGAGACCCAGTACTTC
TRBD1 | TRBJ1-1 | - | TRBV11-3 | 17 | CASSNVDREVYNTEAFF | TGTGCCAGCAGCAACGTCGACAGGGAAGTTTACAACACTGAAGCTTTCTTT
- | TRBJ2-3 | - | TRBV27 | 13 | CASRTESTDTQYF | TGTGCCAGCAGAACGGAGAGCACAGATACGCAGTATTTT
- | TRBJ2-1 | - | TRBV19 | 13 | CASSIGQINEQFF | TGTGCCAGTAGTATAGGGCAGATCAATGAGCAGTTCTTC
- | TRBJ2-1 | - | TRBV19 | 15 | CASSPNRATYNEQFF | TGTGCCAGTAGTCCGAACAGGGCCACCTACAATGAGCAGTTCTTC
- | TRBJ2-3 | once | TRBV28 | 14 | CASSFVVVKDTQYF | TGTGCCAGCAGTTTTGTGGTAGTAAAGGATACGCAGTATTTT
TRBD1 | TRBJ2-7 | - | TRBV27 | 14 | CASTRYRGFYEQYF | TGTGCCAGCACTCGGTACAGGGGCTTCTACGAGCAGTACTTC
- | TRBJ2-7 | once | TRBV6-1 | 15 | CASSEAGGPSYEQYF | TGTGCCAGCAGTGAGGCCGGGGGTCCTTCCTACGAGCAGTACTTC
- | TRBJ2-5 | - | TRBV7-7 | 13 | CASSSSSQETQYF | TGTGCTAGCAGCTCTAGCAGTCAAGAGACCCAGTACTTC
TRBD2 | TRBJ2-3 | once | TRBV5-1 | 14 | CASSFAGRGDTQYF | TGCGCCAGCAGCTTTGCGGGGAGGGGAGATACGCAGTATTTT
- | TRBJ2-7 | - | TRBV18 | 14 | CASSPTSDSGRQYF | TGTGCCAGCTCACCGACGTCGGATAGTGGGAGGCAGTACTTC
TRBD2 | TRBJ2-3 | - | TRBV28 | 17 | CASSFPGLAGWGDTQYF | TGTGCCAGCAGTTTCCCGGGACTAGCGGGGTGGGGAGATACGCAGTATTTT
- | TRBJ2-5 | - | TRBV20-1 | 10 | CNPPGETQYF | TGCAATCCCCCGGGTGAGACCCAGTACTTC
TRBD1 | TRBJ1-1 | - | TRBV28 | 14 | CASTRDRGGTEAFF | TGTGCCAGCACCCGGGACAGGGGCGGCACTGAAGCTTTCTTT
- | TRBJ1-5 | few | TRBV27 | 13 | CASSYPGVQPQHF | TGTGCCAGCAGTTATCCGGGGGTTCAGCCCCAGCATTTT
- | TRBJ2-7 | - | TRBV11-3 | 16 | CASSLTVGFTPGEQYF | TGTGCCAGCAGCCTTACCGTAGGTTTTACGCCGGGAGAGCAGTACTTC
- | TRBJ2-1 | - | TRBV6-1 | 17 | CASSEWPGDSSYNEQFF | TGTGCCAGCAGTGAATGGCCGGGAGACAGCTCCTACAATGAGCAGTTCTTC
- | TRBJ1-2 | - | TRBV21-1 | 14 | CASSKGVRGNGYTF | TGTGCCAGCAGCAAAGGAGTAAGGGGGAATGGCTACACCTTC
TRBD1 | TRBJ1-2 | - | TRBV2 | 12 | CASAWTGGGYTF | TGTGCCAGCGCATGGACAGGGGGCGGCTACACCTTC
TRBD1 | TRBJ2-2 | - | TRBV5-4 | 15 | CASSLRTGDPGELFF | TGTGCCAGCAGCCTAAGGACAGGGGATCCCGGGGAGCTGTTTTTT
- | TRBJ1-5 | - | TRBV28 | 16 | CASSFTKGRVNQPQHF | TGTGCCAGCAGTTTCACAAAGGGCAGGGTAAATCAGCCCCAGCATTTT
- | TRBJ2-1 | - | TRBV6-4 | 15 | CASSESAGSYNEQFF | TGTGCCAGCAGTGAGAGCGCTGGCTCCTACAATGAGCAGTTCTTC
- | TRBJ2-1 | - | TRBV15 | 15 | CATSREAGPYNEQFF | TGTGCCACCAGCAGAGAAGCGGGCCCCTACAATGAGCAGTTCTTC
TRBD1 | TRBJ2-7 | - | TRBV4-2 | 15 | CASSLDRGPSYEQYF | TGTGCCAGCAGCCTCGACAGGGGCCCCTCCTACGAGCAGTACTTC
- | TRBJ2-7 | - | TRBV6-6 | 11 | CASSGAYEQYF | TGTGCCAGCTCCGGAGCCTACGAGCAGTACTTC
TRBD2 | TRBJ2-3 | - | TRBV27 | 14 | CASSGGGSTDTQYF | TGTGCCAGCAGTGGCGGGGGAAGCACAGATACGCAGTATTTT
- | TRBJ2-1 | - | TRBV5-6 | 12 | CASSLVTGEQFF | TGTGCCAGCAGCTTGGTCACGGGGGAGCAGTTCTTC
TRBD1 | TRBJ1-1 | - | TRBV9 | 14 | CASSVPGGPTEAFF | TGTGCCAGCAGCGTACCAGGGGGTCCCACTGAAGCTTTCTTT
- | TRBJ1-1 | - | TRBV6-1 | 12 | CASSEWAQIAFF | TGTGCCAGCAGTGAATGGGCTCAGATAGCTTTCTTT
TRBD1 | TRBJ2-2 | - | TRBV27 | 14 | CASTLQGTSGELFF | TGTGCCAGCACCCTACAGGGGACCAGCGGGGAGCTGTTTTTT
TRBD1 | TRBJ2-7 | - | TRBV28 | 14 | CASSLGTGAYEQYF | TGTGCCAGCAGTTTAGGGACAGGAGCCTACGAGCAGTACTTC
- | TRBJ2-1 | - | TRBV2 | 12 | CASKDTYNEQFF | TGTGCCAGCAAGGACACCTACAATGAGCAGTTCTTC
TRBD2 | TRBJ2-3 | - | TRBV28 | 15 | CATSGGLADTDTQYF | TGTGCCACGAGCGGGGGACTAGCGGACACAGATACGCAGTATTTT
TRBD2 | TRBJ2-7 | - | TRBV7-2 | 15 | CASSPNLLATGEQYF | TGTGCCAGCAGCCCCAACTTACTAGCGACTGGCGAGCAGTACTTC
TRBD2 | TRBJ2-1 | - | TRBV5-1 | 16 | CASSPSAAGALNEQFF | TGCGCCAGCAGCCCTAGCGCGGCGGGAGCTCTCAATGAGCAGTTCTTC
- | TRBJ1-1 | - | TRBV2 | 15 | CASSARAIILTEAFF | TGTGCCAGCAGTGCCCGAGCGATTATACTCACTGAAGCTTTCTTT
TRBD1 | TRBJ2-7 | - | TRBV7-3 | 13 | CASSLDRDHEQYF | TGTGCCAGCAGCCTCGACAGGGACCACGAGCAGTACTTC
- | TRBJ1-5 | - | TRBV24-1 | 12 | CATSELGQPQHF | TGTGCCACCAGTGAGCTAGGCCAGCCCCAGCATTTT
TRBD2 | TRBJ2-1 | - | TRBV27 | 21 | CASSLITSGRAYERSYNEQFF | TGTGCCAGCAGTTTAATAACTAGCGGGAGGGCCTACGAGAGGTCCTACAATGAGCAGTTCTTC
TRBD2 | TRBJ2-7 | - | TRBV27 | 14 | CASRSGTTSWEQYF | TGTGCCAGCAGGTCCGGGACTACCTCTTGGGAGCAGTACTTC
- | TRBJ1-5 | - | TRBV28 | 14 | CASSLYRGNQPQHF | TGTGCCAGCAGTTTATATCGTGGCAATCAGCCCCAGCATTTT
TRBD2 | TRBJ2-1 | - | TRBV5-4 | 15 | CASSQGKAGLNEQFF | TGTGCCAGCAGCCAAGGGAAAGCGGGGCTCAATGAGCAGTTCTTC
- | TRBJ2-3 | - | TRBV21-1 | 13 | CASPSGREDTQYF | TGTGCCAGTCCTAGCGGGAGGGAAGATACGCAGTATTTT
- | TRBJ2-2 | - | TRBV19 | 16 | CASSTPTGSNTGELFF | TGTGCCAGTAGCACCCCTACAGGGTCGAACACCGGGGAGCTGTTTTTT
- | TRBJ1-5 | - | TRBV7-2 | 14 | CASSLGEYNQPQHF | TGTGCCAGCAGCCTAGGGGAGTACAATCAGCCCCAGCATTTT
TRBD1 | TRBJ2-7 | - | TRBV5-1 | 14 | CASKSGTGTTEQYF | TGCGCCAGCAAGTCCGGGACAGGGACAACCGAGCAGTACTTC